This TCR beta chain was documented in a study of regulatory T cells in long-lasting Graves disease. V lost 8 bases to trimming and J lost 10 bases; unmatched junction nucleotides: 6. The CDR3 runs 13 residues. Both iRepertoire HTBI primers and Arm-PCR of CDR3 regions were used to build the TCR beta libraries. TCRdb called the multiplex PCR reads again in MiXCR, with one record for every CDR3 protein. There are approximately 490,000 distinct CDR3 sequences in the sample; 16% occur only once, and 9% to 15% lies in the top ten. In regard to this clonotype: No antigen is known for it.

Study-wide results and limits: TRBV28, TRBJ1-2 and TRBJ2-5 emerged as the favored segments in persistent disease. With approximately 3,000 shared public clonotypes, persistent patients exceeded new patients, who shared about a thousand.

The time point was: newly diagnosed GD, antithyroid drugs for less than 3 months. The TCR library was prepared using RNA isolated from PBMCs. The same specimen was also included in a second study, on T cells in Graves' hyperthyroidism and ophthalmopathy.

The V and J genes are TRBV12-3 or TRBV12-4 and TRBJ2-6; TRBD1 matches at 9 bases. This clonotype was obtained from a man aged 40-55 years with Graves disease. Sequencing was performed on peripheral blood mononuclear cells (PBMCs), taken at new diagnosis, from a patient treated with antithyroid drugs. The CDR3 DNA sequence: TGTGCCAGCCGACCGGGACAGGGTAACGTCCTGACTTTC. Protein: CASRPGQGNVLTF.